Included here is one T cell receptor beta chain sequence, with context. No cognate antigen has been identified for it. No much larger clonotype is one base removed from it; base qualities were not supplied. The data were obtained in a study of blood T cell repertoires in COVID-19 (TCRdb year 2020). Study-level background: Samples from collaborators originated in the United States, Italy and Spain and spanned both the acute and convalescent phases of COVID-19. The prospective study material was composed of cDNA or gDNA derived from T cells, B-cell-depleted T cells, or PBMCs. Subjects who had been exposed to COVID-19, were actively infected with it, or had recovered from it provided the deeply sampled blood TCRbeta repertoires that made up the dataset. The repertoires were made available in a free public database intended to serve as a resource for research on the immune response to SARS-CoV-2. Samples were obtained from the ongoing ImmuneRACE study (first 160 participants) and from 1,254 subjects provided by 6 global collaborators. The sample metadata nearly always contained a de-identified subject ID, COVID-19 status, age in years and sex. Where available, HLA class I and class II types were obtained from metadata supplied by the sample provider rather than from assay-based typing. Study-wide conclusions, independent of this receptor: Clinical and demographic metadata were provided uncurated, with the amount varying by source and participant.

TCRbeta CDR3 regions were amplified from genomic DNA using the immunoSEQ Assay, a bias-controlled multiplex PCR. For the original study's pipeline: The number of nucleated cells in each sample was estimated from the amplification of reference gene primers within the assay. Sequence reads were collapsed and filtered to measure the absolute abundance of every unique TCRbeta CDR3 rearrangement. For each sample, productive Simpson clonality was calculated by taking the square root of Simpson's diversity index across productive rearrangements. TCRdb's version of the immuneACCESS table is confined to in-frame rearrangements and falls short of the full clone set. An unresolved V gene accounts for under half of the shortfall where checked; the remainder is of unknown origin. V and J calls and clone size follow that table, whereas D and trimming were derived from the DNA. Counted in this sample were approximately 250,000 clones; approximately 85% of them appeared once. Around 1% of the sample is taken by the ten largest.

Participants in the prospective study were aged about 18 to 95 years, lived in 24 United States geographic areas, and enrolled through a virtual design. In the prospective study, cohorts were assigned on the basis of participant-reported clinical history obtained from a screening survey and a study questionnaire. Recovered participants in ImmuneRACE Cohort 3 were defined by two consecutive negative NP/OP PCR tests, clearance by a healthcare professional, or resolution of symptoms. In the prospective study, mobile phlebotomists collected whole blood, serum and a nasopharyngeal or oropharyngeal swab from each participant. Participants in the prospective study had the option to provide additional blood draws and questionnaires over an approximately 2-month period. Before DNA extraction, prospective study blood samples were shipped either frozen or at room temperature. Specimen: PBMCs or T cells enriched from blood (not recorded which). The sequence was collected from a woman aged 30 to 39 who had recovered from COVID-19.

The sequence in DNA is TGCGCCAGCAGCCTCTACCTGCAGACAGGGAACGCGGCGAAATCACCCCTCCACTTT. Its product reads: CASSLYLQTGNAAKSPLHF. Rearrangement joined TRBV4-1 to TRBJ1-6; TRBD1 matches 7 bases in the middle. For CDR1 and CDR2, the germline V gene lists MGHRA and YSYEKL. Unmatched junction bases come to 22, with V trimmed by 4 bases and J by 10 bases. The CDR3 runs 19 residues from the cysteine to the phenylalanine. CDR3 DNA is the only sequence kept; it has 57 bases, read in frame from the first base.